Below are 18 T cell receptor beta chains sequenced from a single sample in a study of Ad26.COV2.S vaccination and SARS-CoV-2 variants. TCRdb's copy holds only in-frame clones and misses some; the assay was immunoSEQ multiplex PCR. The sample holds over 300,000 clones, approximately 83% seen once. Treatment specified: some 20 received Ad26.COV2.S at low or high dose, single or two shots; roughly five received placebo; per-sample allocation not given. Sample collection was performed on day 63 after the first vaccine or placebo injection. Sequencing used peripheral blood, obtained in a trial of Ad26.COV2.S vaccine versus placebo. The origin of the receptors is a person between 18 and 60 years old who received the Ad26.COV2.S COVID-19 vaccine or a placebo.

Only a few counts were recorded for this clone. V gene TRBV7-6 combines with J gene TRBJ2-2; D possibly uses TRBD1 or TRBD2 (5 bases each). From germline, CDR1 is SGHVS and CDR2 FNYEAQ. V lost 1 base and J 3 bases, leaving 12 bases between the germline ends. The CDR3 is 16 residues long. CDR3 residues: CASSLEGRTYTGELFF. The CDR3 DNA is TGTGCCAGCAGCTTAGAGGGACGGACTTACACCGGGGAGCTGTTTTTT. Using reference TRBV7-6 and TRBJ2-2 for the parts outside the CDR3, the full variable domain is GAGVSQSPRYKVTKRGQDVALRCDPISGHVSLYWYRQALGQGPEFLTYFNYEAQQDKSGLPNDRFSAERPEGSISTLTIQRTEQRDSAMYRCASSLEGRTYTGELFFGEGSRLTVL.

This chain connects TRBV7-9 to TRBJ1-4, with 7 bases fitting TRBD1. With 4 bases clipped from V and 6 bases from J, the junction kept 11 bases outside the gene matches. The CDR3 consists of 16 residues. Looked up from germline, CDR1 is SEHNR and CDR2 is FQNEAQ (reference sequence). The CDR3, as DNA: TGTGCCAGCAGCTGCTCAAACGGGACAGAAGATGAAAAACTGTTTTTT. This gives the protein CASSCSNGTEDEKLFF. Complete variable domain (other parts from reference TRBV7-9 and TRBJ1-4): DTGVSQNPRHKITKRGQNVTFRCDPISEHNRLYWYRQTLGQGPEFLTYFQNEAQLEKSRLLSDRFSAERPKGSFSTLEIQRTEQGDSAMYLCASSCSNGTEDEKLFFGSGTQLSVL.

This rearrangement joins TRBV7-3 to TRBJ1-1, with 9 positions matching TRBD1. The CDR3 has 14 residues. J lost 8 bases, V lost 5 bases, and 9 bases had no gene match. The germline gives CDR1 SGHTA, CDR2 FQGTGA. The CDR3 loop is CASSPLQGAGEAFF. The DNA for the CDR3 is TGTGCCAGCAGCCCCTTACAGGGGGCGGGGGAAGCTTTCTTT.

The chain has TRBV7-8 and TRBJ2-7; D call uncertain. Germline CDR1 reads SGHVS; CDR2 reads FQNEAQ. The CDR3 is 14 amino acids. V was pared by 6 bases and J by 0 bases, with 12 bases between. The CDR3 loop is CASRTRHGSYEQYF. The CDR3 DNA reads TGTGCCAGCAGAACCCGGCACGGCTCCTACGAGCAGTACTTC.

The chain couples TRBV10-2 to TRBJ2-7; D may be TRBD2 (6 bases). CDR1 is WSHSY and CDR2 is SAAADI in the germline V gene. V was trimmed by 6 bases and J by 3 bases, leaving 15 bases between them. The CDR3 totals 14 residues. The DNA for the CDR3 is TGCGCCAGCAGAGAGGGAGGTGGGGGCTACGAGCAGTACTTC. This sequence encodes CASREGGGGYEQYF.

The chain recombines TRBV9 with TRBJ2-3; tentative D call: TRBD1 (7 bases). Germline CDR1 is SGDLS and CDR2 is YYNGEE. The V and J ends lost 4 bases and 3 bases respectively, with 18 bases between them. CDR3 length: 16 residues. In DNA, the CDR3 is TGTGCCAGCAGCACGCTGCAGGGGGGTTGGACAGATACGCAGTATTTT. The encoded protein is CASSTLQGGWTDTQYF.

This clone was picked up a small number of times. Here the CDR3 DNA reads TGTGCCAGCAGCGACGCCACGGACAATTCTGAGCAGTTCTTC. It codes for CASSDATDNSEQFF. The chain links TRBV6-5 to TRBJ2-1; tentatively, D is TRBD1 (5 bases). The germline V gene encodes CDR1 MNHEY and CDR2 SVGAGI. This CDR3 is built from 14 residues. The V end was cut by 6 bases, the J end by 9 bases, with 18 bases between.

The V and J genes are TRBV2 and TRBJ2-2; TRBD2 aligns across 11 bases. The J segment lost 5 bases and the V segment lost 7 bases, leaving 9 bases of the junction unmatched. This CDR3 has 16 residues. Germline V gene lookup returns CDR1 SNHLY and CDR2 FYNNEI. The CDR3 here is CASTQTSGVATGELFF. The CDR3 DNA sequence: TGTGCCAGCACTCAGACTAGCGGGGTGGCGACCGGGGAGCTGTTTTTT. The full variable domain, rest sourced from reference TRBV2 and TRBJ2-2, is EPEVTQTPSHQVTQMGQEVILRCVPISNHLYFYWYRQILGQKVEFLVSFYNNEISEKSEIFDDQFSVERPDGSNFTLKIRSTKLEDSAMYFCASTQTSGVATGELFFGEGSRLTVL.

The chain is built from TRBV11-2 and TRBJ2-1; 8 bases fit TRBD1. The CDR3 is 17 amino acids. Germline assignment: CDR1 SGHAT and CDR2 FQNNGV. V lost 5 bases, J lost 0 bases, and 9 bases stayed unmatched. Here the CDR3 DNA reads TGTGCCAGCAGCCCTAGACAGGGGTATAGCTCCTACAATGAGCAGTTCTTC. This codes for CASSPRQGYSSYNEQFF.

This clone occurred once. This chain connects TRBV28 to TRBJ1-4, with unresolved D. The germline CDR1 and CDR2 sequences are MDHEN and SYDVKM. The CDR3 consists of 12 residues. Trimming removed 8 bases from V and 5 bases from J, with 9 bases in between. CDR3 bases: TGTGCCAGCTCCCAGATGAATGAAAAACTGTTTTTT. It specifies CASSQMNEKLFF.

CDR3 in amino acids: CASSLGDSDNQPQHF. The CDR3 DNA reads as TGTGCCAGCAGCTTGGGGGACAGCGACAATCAGCCCCAGCATTTT. This chain uses TRBV5-5 with TRBJ1-5; 7 positions match TRBD1. Trimming cost V 0 bases and J 3 bases; bases outside gene matches: 3. The germline V gene encodes CDR1 SGHKS and CDR2 YYEKEE (reference sequence). The length of the CDR3 is 15 residues.

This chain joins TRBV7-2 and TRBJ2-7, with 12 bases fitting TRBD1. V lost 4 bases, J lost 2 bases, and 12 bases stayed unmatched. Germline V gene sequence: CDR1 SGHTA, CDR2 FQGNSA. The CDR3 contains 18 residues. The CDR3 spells CASSSGTGGASQAYEQYF. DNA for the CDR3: TGTGCCAGCAGCTCGGGGACAGGGGGCGCCTCTCAGGCCTACGAGCAGTACTTC.

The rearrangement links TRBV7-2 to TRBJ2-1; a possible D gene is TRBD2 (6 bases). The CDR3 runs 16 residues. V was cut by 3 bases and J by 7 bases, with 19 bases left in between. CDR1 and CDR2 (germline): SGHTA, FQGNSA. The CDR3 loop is CASSLGRGERANEQFF. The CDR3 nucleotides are TGTGCCAGCAGCTTGGGTAGGGGCGAGCGGGCAAATGAGCAGTTCTTC.

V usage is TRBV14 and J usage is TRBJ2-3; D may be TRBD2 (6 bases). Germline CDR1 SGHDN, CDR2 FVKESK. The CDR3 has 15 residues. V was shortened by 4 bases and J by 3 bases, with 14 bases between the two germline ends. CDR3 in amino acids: CASSRFSGGTDTQYF. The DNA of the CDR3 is TGTGCCAGCAGCCGTTTTAGCGGAGGTACAGATACGCAGTATTTT. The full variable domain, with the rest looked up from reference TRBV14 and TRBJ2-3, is EAGVTQFPSHSVIEKGQTVTLRCDPISGHDNLYWYRRVMGKEIKFLLHFVKESKQDESGMPNNRFLAERTGGTYSTLKVQPAELEDSGVYFCASSRFSGGTDTQYFGPGTRLTVL.

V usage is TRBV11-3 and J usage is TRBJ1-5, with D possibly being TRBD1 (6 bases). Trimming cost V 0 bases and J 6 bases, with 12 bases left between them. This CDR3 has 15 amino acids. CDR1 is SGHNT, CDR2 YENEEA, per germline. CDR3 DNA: TGTGCCAGCAGCTTAGATCTACAGGGAGGTCAGCCCCAGCATTTT. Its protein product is CASSLDLQGGQPQHF.

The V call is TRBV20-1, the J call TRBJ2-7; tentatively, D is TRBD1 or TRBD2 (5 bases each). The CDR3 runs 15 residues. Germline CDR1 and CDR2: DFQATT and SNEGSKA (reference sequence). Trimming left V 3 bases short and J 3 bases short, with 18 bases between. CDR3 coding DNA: TGCAGTGCTAGTTCGGTGGGGGACCCCATCTACGAGCAGTACTTC. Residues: CSASSVGDPIYEQYF.

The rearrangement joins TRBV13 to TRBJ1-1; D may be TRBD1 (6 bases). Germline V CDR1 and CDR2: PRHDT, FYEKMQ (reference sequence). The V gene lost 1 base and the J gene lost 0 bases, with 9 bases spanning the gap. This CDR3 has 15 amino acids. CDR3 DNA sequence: TGTGCCAGCAGCTTAGAGGGGGGGATGAACACTGAAGCTTTCTTT. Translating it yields CASSLEGGMNTEAFF.

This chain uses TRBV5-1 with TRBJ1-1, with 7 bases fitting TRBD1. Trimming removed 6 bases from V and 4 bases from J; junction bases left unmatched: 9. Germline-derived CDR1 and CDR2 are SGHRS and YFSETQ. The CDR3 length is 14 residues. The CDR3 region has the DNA TGCGCCAGCACCCTGGGACAGTGGGGCACTGAAGCTTTCTTT. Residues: CASTLGQWGTEAFF.